A single sample gave rise to the 9 T cell receptor beta chains below, sequenced in a study of blood T cells in healthy people across ages. The authors ran a second PCR of about 6 to 11 cycles using a sample-barcoded 5' primer and a J-beta primer mix. TCRdb re-analysed the 5' RACE reads in MiXCR, keeping a single row per CDR3 protein. The sample contains about 1.4 million distinct CDR3 sequences, roughly 59% of which appear only once. What was sequenced was blood. Receptor source: a man aged 18 to 29 in good health.

V and J are TRBV2 and TRBJ2-1, with D perhaps matching TRBD1 (6 bases). The last part of the DNA fits TRBJ2-7 better; the J call may be wrong. Germline lookup yields CDR1 SNHLY and CDR2 FYNNEI. CDR3 length equals 13 residues. For the CDR3, the DNA is TGTGCCAGCAAGGGGGAGTCCTACAATGAGCAGTACTTC. This encodes CASKGESYNEQYF.

This sequence joins TRBV7-6 and TRBJ2-7; TRBD2 matches 8 bases. With V trimmed by 2 bases and J by 1 base, 13 bases remained unmatched. Per germline, CDR1 SGHVS and CDR2 FNYEAQ. CDR3 length equals 18 residues. The CDR3, as DNA: TGTGCCAGCAGCTTAAGGGTTCCGAGCGGGAGTGTGTCCTACGAGCAGTACTTC. Its protein product is CASSLRVPSGSVSYEQYF. The full variable domain, its missing parts supplied by reference TRBV7-6 and TRBJ2-7, is GAGVSQSPRYKVTKRGQDVALRCDPISGHVSLYWYRQALGQGPEFLTYFNYEAQQDKSGLPNDRFSAERPEGSISTLTIQRTEQRDSAMYRCASSLRVPSGSVSYEQYFGPGTRLTVT.

A few counts support this clonotype. The V gene is TRBV12-3 or TRBV12-4, the J gene TRBJ1-3, with D perhaps TRBD1 (5 bases). The CDR3 is 14 amino acids. Trimming stripped 5 bases from V and 4 bases from J, with 12 bases between. The chain's CDR3 is CASSGGESGNTIYF. For the CDR3, the DNA is TGTGCCAGCAGTGGGGGGGAGTCCGGAAACACCATATATTTT.

This chain links TRBV30 with TRBJ2-1; 9 bases align to TRBD1. Germline V lookup: CDR1 GTSNPN, CDR2 SVGIG (reference sequence). With 5 bases clipped from V and 10 bases from J, the junction kept 6 bases outside the gene matches. CDR3 size: 12 residues. The CDR3 region is CAWLQGAREQFF. The CDR3 DNA reads as TGTGCCTGGCTACAGGGGGCGAGGGAGCAGTTCTTC.

The chain recombines TRBV6-2 or TRBV6-3 with TRBJ1-3; TRBD1 is a possible D gene (6 bases). This CDR3 is 15 amino acids long. V dropped 7 bases and J dropped 0 bases, with 13 bases sitting between them. CDR1 is MNHEY and CDR2 is SVGEGT in the germline V gene. The CDR3 loop is CASINDRSSGNTIYF. The CDR3, as DNA: TGTGCCAGCATCAACGACAGGAGCTCTGGAAACACCATATATTTT.

This clonotype has more than one count but fewer than ten. The V and J genes are TRBV20-1 and TRBJ2-6, with no clear D. CDR1 and CDR2 from the germline V gene are DFQATT and SNEGSKA (reference sequence). The CDR3 consists of 15 residues. V lost 0 bases to trimming and J lost 0 bases, with 6 bases between them. The CDR3 region is CSARDTSSGANVLTF. CDR3 bases: TGCAGTGCTAGAGATACGAGCTCTGGGGCCAACGTCCTGACTTTC.

This clonotype was counted once. This chain joins TRBV20-1 and TRBJ1-1; possibly TRBD1 for D (5 bases). Trimming pared 6 bases from V and 3 bases from J, leaving 26 bases between. This CDR3 comprises 17 residues. The germline V gene has CDR1 DFQATT and CDR2 SNEGSKA (reference sequence). The CDR3 here is CSALNPRDPGGHTEAFF. In nucleotides, the CDR3 is TGCAGTGCCTTAAACCCCCGGGACCCCGGAGGGCACACTGAAGCTTTCTTT.

The chain uses TRBV10-3 and TRBJ2-1; the D gene is possibly TRBD2 (6 bases). CDR1 ENHRY and CDR2 SYGVKD come from the germline V gene. V was trimmed by 2 bases and J by 7 bases, leaving 18 bases between them. The CDR3 contains 16 residues. The CDR3 coding sequence is TGTGCCATCAGTGAGGGCCGTCCTAGCGCCTTAAATGAGCAGTTCTTC. Translation: CAISEGRPSALNEQFF.

This clonotype was found once. The chain combines TRBV7-9 with TRBJ2-1; TRBD2 matches at 13 bases. The CDR3 sequence is 20 residues long. Germline V gene sequence: CDR1 SEHNR, CDR2 FQNEAQ (reference sequence). J lost 0 bases, V lost 5 bases, and 13 bases had no gene match. The CDR3 sequence: CASSTISGTSGMGSYNEQFF. CDR3 DNA sequence: TGTGCCAGCAGCACGATCTCCGGGACTAGCGGGATGGGCTCCTACAATGAGCAGTTCTTC.